This entry lists 32 T cell receptor beta chains sequenced from one sample in a study of cytomegalovirus exposure and HLA in healthy donors. The table came from immunoSEQ multiplex PCR; TCRdb's copy has only in-frame clones and leaves some out. Here the sample spans about 360,000 clones, around 86% being singletons. Material: PBMCs. The receptors here all came from a woman between 18 and 29 years old in good health and CMV-seronegative.

The V gene is TRBV27, the J gene TRBJ2-3; D is undetermined. Germline V gene data show CDR1 as MNHEY and CDR2 as SMNVEV (reference sequence). The CDR3 contains 13 residues. Between the trimmed V and J ends, which lost 6 bases and 0 bases, there was a span of 7 bases. The CDR3 DNA follows: TGTGCCAGCAGCCTCTCTAGCACAGATACGCAGTATTTT. Its protein product is CASSLSSTDTQYF.

The chain links TRBV5-5 to TRBJ1-1; D call uncertain. CDR1 is SGHKS, CDR2 YYEKEE, per germline (reference sequence). V was shortened by 4 bases and J by 2 bases, with 3 bases between the two germline ends. This CDR3 has 11 residues. CDR3 loop: CASSQNTEAFF. CDR3 sequence (DNA): TGTGCCAGCAGCCAAAACACTGAAGCTTTCTTT.

The V call is TRBV9, the J call TRBJ2-3; D is possibly TRBD2 (7 bases). V was shortened by 4 bases and J by 4 bases, with 16 bases between the two germline ends. The CDR3 has 15 residues. Germline lookup yields CDR1 SGDLS and CDR2 YYNGEE. CDR3 sequence reads: CASSPWGGASDTQYF. CDR3 coding DNA: TGTGCCAGCAGCCCTTGGGGGGGGGCCTCAGATACGCAGTATTTT.

V gene TRBV18 combines with J gene TRBJ2-7; 14 bases are shared with TRBD2. Germline V gene sequence: CDR1 KGHSH, CDR2 LQKENI. The CDR3 consists of 19 residues. With 3 bases clipped from V and 5 bases from J, the junction kept 15 bases outside the gene matches. CDR3: CASSPLPGLAGGFTDEQYF. CDR3 in DNA: TGTGCCAGCTCACCCCTTCCCGGACTAGCGGGAGGCTTTACGGACGAGCAGTACTTC.

The chain carries TRBV7-7 and TRBJ2-2, with a weak D call TRBD2 (5 bases). CDR3 length: 14 amino acids. V lost 8 bases, J lost 5 bases, and 15 bases lay in between. Germline CDR1 SSHAT, CDR2 FNYEAQ (reference sequence). The CDR3, as DNA: TGTGCCAGCTCCGCAGCGAGAGGGACCGGGGAGCTGTTTTTT. Translation: CASSAARGTGELFF.

The chain joins TRBV7-9 to TRBJ2-4, with 7 bases identical to TRBD2. The V gene's germline CDR1 is SEHNR and CDR2 FQNEAQ (reference sequence). V shed 6 bases, J shed 1 base, and the junction held 6 bases outside the gene matches. The CDR3 loop spans 15 amino acids. CDR3 residues: CASSREGGAKNIQYF. CDR3 nucleotides: TGTGCCAGCAGTAGGGAGGGTGGGGCCAAAAACATTCAGTACTTC.

The V gene is TRBV15, the J gene TRBJ1-1; D is ambiguous. This CDR3 spans 15 amino acids. The V end was cut by 0 bases, the J end by 7 bases, with 15 bases between. Germline assignment: CDR1 LNHNV and CDR2 YYDKDF (reference sequence). This chain's CDR3 is CATSRDLTGPHEAFF. DNA of the CDR3: TGTGCCACCAGCAGAGATTTAACGGGTCCTCATGAAGCTTTCTTT.

The chain recombines TRBV28 with TRBJ1-5; D gene ambiguous. CDR3 size: 13 residues. Trimming pared 5 bases from V and 0 bases from J, leaving 5 bases between. Looked up from germline, CDR1 is MDHEN and CDR2 is SYDVKM. CDR3 amino acids: CASSAYSNQPQHF. The DNA of the CDR3 is TGTGCCAGCAGTGCCTATAGCAATCAGCCCCAGCATTTT.

V is TRBV28 and J is TRBJ1-2; 12 nucleotides align to TRBD1. The CDR3 extends over 17 amino acids. Germline V gene lookup returns CDR1 MDHEN and CDR2 SYDVKM. V dropped 5 bases and J dropped 4; count of bases not matched to a gene: 11. CDR3 DNA sequence: TGTGCCAGCAGTCAGAACCGGGACAGGGGGCTTATCTATGGCTACACCTTC. Its protein is CASSQNRDRGLIYGYTF.

The chain recombines TRBV2 with TRBJ2-6; 14 nucleotides align to TRBD2. The CDR3 has 20 residues. The J segment lost 2 bases and the V segment lost 10 bases, leaving 16 bases of the junction unmatched. CDR1 and CDR2 from the germline V gene are SNHLY and FYNNEI. CDR3 region: CAIEQGTSGSTYPGANVLTF. The DNA of the CDR3 is TGTGCCATCGAACAGGGGACTAGCGGGAGCACGTATCCTGGGGCCAACGTCCTGACTTTC. The complete variable domain, with remaining parts taken from reference TRBV2 and TRBJ2-6, reads EPEVTQTPSHQVTQMGQEVILRCVPISNHLYFYWYRQILGQKVEFLVSFYNNEISEKSEIFDDQFSVERPDGSNFTLKIRSTKLEDSAMYFCAIEQGTSGSTYPGANVLTFGAGSRLTVL.

The chain links TRBV28 to TRBJ1-5; perhaps TRBD1 as D (5 bases). CDR3 size: 16 residues. From germline, CDR1 is MDHEN and CDR2 SYDVKM. The ends were cut back, 5 bases at V and 6 bases at J, with 20 bases in the middle. The CDR3 loop is CASSPPGFGLFQPQHF. CDR3 bases: TGTGCCAGCAGTCCTCCAGGGTTTGGTTTGTTTCAGCCCCAGCATTTT.

V is TRBV6-5 and J is TRBJ1-6; perhaps TRBD1 as D (6 bases). Between the trimmed V and J ends, which lost 5 bases and 8 bases, there was a span of 16 bases. This CDR3 contains 15 residues. The germline gives CDR1 MNHEY, CDR2 SVGAGI. CDR3 protein: CASSGLGRTDSPLHF. DNA of the CDR3: TGTGCCAGCAGTGGGTTGGGACGGACAGATTCACCCCTCCACTTT.

The CDR3 spells CASSGYLNEKLFF. Written as DNA, the CDR3 is TGTGCCAGCAGTGGTTATTTAAATGAAAAACTGTTTTTT. The chain recombines TRBV2 with TRBJ1-4; D is unclear. Germline lookup yields CDR1 SNHLY and CDR2 FYNNEI. With 4 bases removed from V and 5 bases from J, the gap between germline ends came to 8 bases. The CDR3 runs to 13 residues.

J is TRBJ2-3 and V is TRBV6-1; D might be TRBD2 (7 bases). Germline V gene data show CDR1 as MNHNS and CDR2 as SASEGT. The CDR3 contains 15 residues. The V gene lost 2 bases and the J gene lost 4 bases, with 13 bases spanning the gap. CDR3 coding DNA: TGTGCCAGCAGTGAAAAGGGAGGGGGTGCAGATACGCAGTATTTT. As protein: CASSEKGGGADTQYF.

The chain couples TRBV30 to TRBJ2-7, with D possibly being TRBD2 (5 bases). Germline V gene lookup returns CDR1 GTSNPN and CDR2 SVGIG (reference sequence). The CDR3 extends over 13 amino acids. V was cut by 1 base and J by 7 bases, with 14 bases left in between. In DNA, the CDR3 is TGTGCCTGGAGTGCAGGACTTGGTGGGGAGCAGTACTTC. Its protein is CAWSAGLGGEQYF.

The chain links TRBV18 to TRBJ1-1; D not certain. Per germline, CDR1 KGHSH and CDR2 LQKENI. This CDR3 region has 12 residues. Between the trimmed V and J ends, which lost 3 bases and 4 bases, there was a span of 6 bases. The CDR3 nucleotides are TGTGCCAGCTCACCCCAGGTCACTGAAGCTTTCTTT. Translating it yields CASSPQVTEAFF.

The chain is built from TRBV28 and TRBJ2-1, with 8 bases aligning to TRBD2. The junction had 11 bases not matched to a gene; V was cut back by 6 bases and J by 4 bases. Germline V gene data show CDR1 as MDHEN and CDR2 as SYDVKM. CDR3 size: 16 residues. The CDR3 reads CASRFSPSGGYNEQFF. The DNA for the CDR3 is TGTGCCAGCAGGTTCTCCCCCAGCGGGGGTTACAATGAGCAGTTCTTC.

The chain joins TRBV4-1 to TRBJ2-3, with a weak D call TRBD2 (5 bases). V lost 3 bases and J 2 bases, leaving 15 bases between the germline ends. Germline CDR1 MGHRA, CDR2 YSYEKL. The length of the CDR3 is 16 residues. CDR3 bases: TGCGCCAGCAGCCAGCTACTAGTTTTTCCCACAGATACGCAGTATTTT. Amino acids: CASSQLLVFPTDTQYF.

J is TRBJ1-2 and V is TRBV28; TRBD1 might be the D (5 bases). Germline V gene data show CDR1 as MDHEN and CDR2 as SYDVKM. The CDR3 is made up of 16 amino acids. V shed 4 bases and J shed 5 bases, with 20 bases lying between them. The CDR3 here is CASSSSDSQERYGYTF. Here the CDR3 DNA reads TGTGCCAGCAGTTCCTCCGACAGTCAGGAGAGATATGGCTACACCTTC.

The gene calls are TRBV27 and TRBJ1-1; TRBD1 agrees at 7 bases. V dropped 8 bases and J dropped 1; count of bases not matched to a gene: 7. The CDR3 runs 14 residues. Germline values: CDR1 MNHEY, CDR2 SMNVEV (reference sequence). CDR3 DNA: TGTGCCAGCCGCCAGGACAGGCCGAACACTGAAGCTTTCTTT. Translated: CASRQDRPNTEAFF.

The gene calls are TRBV7-9 and TRBJ1-2; 12 positions agree with TRBD1. Per germline, CDR1 SEHNR and CDR2 FQNEAQ (reference sequence). Unmatched junction bases numbered 9, after V lost 4 bases and J lost 6 bases. This CDR3 is 16 amino acids long. CDR3 residues: CASSWLGQGAANGYTF. CDR3 bases: TGTGCCAGCAGCTGGTTGGGACAGGGGGCGGCTAATGGCTACACCTTC.

As concerns this clone: The sample contains more than one DNA sequence encoding this CDR3. The V and J genes are TRBV27 and TRBJ1-1; TRBD1 might be the D (5 bases). V lost 6 bases, J lost 1 base, and 9 bases lay in between. Germline values: CDR1 MNHEY, CDR2 SMNVEV (reference sequence). The CDR3 is 13 residues long. As DNA, the CDR3 is TGTGCCAGCAGCTGGGGGGGGAACACTGAAGCTTTCTTT. Translated: CASSWGGNTEAFF.

This clone was seen only a few times. The chain employs TRBV28 and TRBJ1-5; no clear D. This CDR3 comprises 14 residues. Trimming pared 2 bases from V and 4 bases from J, leaving 9 bases between. Germline V gives CDR1 MDHEN, CDR2 SYDVKM. The CDR3 loop is CASSLLAGNQPQHF. The CDR3 region has the DNA TGTGCCAGCAGTTTACTAGCTGGGAATCAGCCCCAGCATTTT.

In nucleotides, the CDR3 is TGTGCCAGCAGTGAAGGGGGCCAAGAAGACACGCAGTATTTT. It translates to CASSEGGQEDTQYF. The genes are TRBV6-1 and TRBJ2-3; D possibly corresponds to TRBD1 (5 bases). Deletions cut 1 base from V and 9 bases from J, with 14 bases between. Germline loops: CDR1 MNHNS, CDR2 SASEGT. This CDR3 has 14 amino acids.

This clone was counted ten times or more. The gene calls are TRBV30 and TRBJ1-2; TRBD1 matches 7 bases. CDR1 GTSNPN and CDR2 SVGIG come from the germline V gene (reference sequence). Trimming at V came to 5 bases and at J to 2 bases, leaving 8 bases not matched to a gene. The CDR3 spans 14 residues. CDR3 region: CAWSRQGGNYGYTF. The CDR3 DNA reads TGTGCCTGGTCCCGACAGGGCGGAAACTATGGCTACACCTTC.

V and J are TRBV4-1 and TRBJ2-7; TRBD1 matches 9 bases. Trimming at V came to 1 base and at J to 2 bases, leaving 6 bases not matched to a gene. CDR1 is MGHRA and CDR2 is YSYEKL in the germline V gene. The CDR3 has 16 amino acids. CDR3: CASSQARDREPYEQYF. The CDR3, as DNA: TGCGCCAGCAGCCAAGCCCGGGACAGGGAGCCCTACGAGCAGTACTTC.

CDR3 region: CASSRGTRSSTDTQYF. The CDR3 DNA reads TGTGCCAGCAGCCGCGGGACTAGGTCGAGCACAGATACGCAGTATTTT. J is TRBJ2-3 and V is TRBV14; 8 bases line up with TRBD2. In germline, CDR1 is SGHDN, CDR2 FVKESK. The CDR3 has 16 amino acids. J gave up 0 bases and V 4 bases, and 6 bases lay outside the gene matches.

V usage is TRBV5-1 and J usage is TRBJ2-3; the D gene is possibly TRBD1 (6 bases). V lost 7 bases and J lost 0, with 9 bases in between. This CDR3 spans 13 amino acids. CDR1 SGHRS and CDR2 YFSETQ come from the germline V gene. CDR3 sequence: CASQGQSTDTQYF. CDR3 nucleotides: TGCGCCAGCCAAGGACAGAGCACAGATACGCAGTATTTT. Looking up the rest from reference TRBV5-1 and TRBJ2-3 gives the full variable domain: KAGVTQTPRYLIKTRGQQVTLSCSPISGHRSVSWYQQTPGQGLQFLFEYFSETQRNKGNFPGRFSGRQFSNSRSEMNVSTLELGDSALYLCASQGQSTDTQYFGPGTRLTVL.

The rearrangement joins TRBV29-1 to TRBJ2-2; D remains ambiguous. This CDR3 region has 12 residues. Trimming stripped 2 bases from V and 7 bases from J, with 8 bases between. Per germline, CDR1 SQVTM and CDR2 ANQGSEA. CDR3 DNA sequence: TGCAGCGTTGAACTAGATGGCGGGGAGCTGTTTTTT. As protein: CSVELDGGELFF.

This rearrangement joins TRBV2 to TRBJ1-2, with no clear D. The CDR3 totals 12 residues. V lost 3 bases to trimming and J lost 3 bases, with 5 bases between them. The germline V gene encodes CDR1 SNHLY and CDR2 FYNNEI. CDR3 sequence: CASSELDYGYTF. CDR3 DNA sequence: TGTGCCAGCAGTGAGTTAGACTATGGCTACACCTTC. The full variable domain, its missing parts supplied by reference TRBV2 and TRBJ1-2, is EPEVTQTPSHQVTQMGQEVILRCVPISNHLYFYWYRQILGQKVEFLVSFYNNEISEKSEIFDDQFSVERPDGSNFTLKIRSTKLEDSAMYFCASSELDYGYTFGSGTRLTVV.

The chain is built from TRBV6-6 and TRBJ2-3; tentatively, D is TRBD2 (6 bases). The V end was cut by 7 bases, the J end by 0 bases, with 14 bases between. The CDR3 spans 15 residues. CDR1 is MNHNY and CDR2 is SVGAGI in the germline V gene (reference sequence). The CDR3 protein is CASTPRRGSTDTQYF. The CDR3 DNA reads as TGTGCCAGCACTCCTCGGAGGGGCAGCACAGATACGCAGTATTTT.

The V and J genes are TRBV7-3 and TRBJ2-1; the D gene is possibly TRBD1 (5 bases). In germline, CDR1 is SGHTA, CDR2 FQGTGA. The V end lost 2 bases, the J end lost 8 bases, and 16 bases lay between the germline ends. CDR3 length equals 15 residues. The CDR3 sequence is CASSLSGFSGDEQFF. The CDR3 nucleotides read TGTGCCAGCAGCTTATCAGGGTTTAGTGGGGATGAGCAGTTCTTC.